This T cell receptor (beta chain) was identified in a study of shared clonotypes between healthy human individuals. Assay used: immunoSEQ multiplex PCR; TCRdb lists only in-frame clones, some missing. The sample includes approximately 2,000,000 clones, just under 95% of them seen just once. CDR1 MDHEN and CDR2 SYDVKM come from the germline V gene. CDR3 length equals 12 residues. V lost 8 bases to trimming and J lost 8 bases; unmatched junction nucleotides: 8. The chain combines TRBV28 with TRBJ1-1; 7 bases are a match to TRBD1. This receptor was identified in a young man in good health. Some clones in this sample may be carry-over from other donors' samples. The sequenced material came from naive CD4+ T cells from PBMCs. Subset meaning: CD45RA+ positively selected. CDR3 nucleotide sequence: TGTGCCAGCGCAGGGGGAGGGCACGAAGCTTTCTTT. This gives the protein CASAGGGHEAFF.